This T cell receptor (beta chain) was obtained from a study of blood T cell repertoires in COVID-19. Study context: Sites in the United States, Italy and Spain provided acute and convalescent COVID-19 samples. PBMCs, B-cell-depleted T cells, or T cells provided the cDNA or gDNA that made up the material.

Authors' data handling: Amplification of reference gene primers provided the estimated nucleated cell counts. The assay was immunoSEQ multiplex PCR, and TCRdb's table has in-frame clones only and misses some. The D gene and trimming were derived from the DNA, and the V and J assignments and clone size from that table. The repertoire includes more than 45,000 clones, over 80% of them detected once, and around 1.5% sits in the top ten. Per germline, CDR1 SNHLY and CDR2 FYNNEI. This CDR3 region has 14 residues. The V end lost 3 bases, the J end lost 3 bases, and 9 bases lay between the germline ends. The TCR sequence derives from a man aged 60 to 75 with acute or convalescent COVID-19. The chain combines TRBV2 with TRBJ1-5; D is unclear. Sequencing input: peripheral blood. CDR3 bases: TGTGCCAGCAGTGAGCGGGTTAACAATCAGCCCCAGCATTTT. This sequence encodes CASSERVNNQPQHF.